The 23 T cell receptor beta chains below come from one sample, sequenced in a study of shared clonotypes between healthy human individuals. Profiling relied on immunoSEQ multiplex PCR, and the TCRdb table lists in-frame clones only, not all of them. Among roughly 1,100,000 clones listed, approximately 76% were seen once. The specimen was memory CD4+ T cells sorted from blood. Subset denoted: CD45RA-negative fraction. The receptor source for this set is a man between 18 and 35 years old in good health.

The rearrangement joins TRBV7-2 to TRBJ2-5, with D possibly TRBD1 on 6 matching bases. CDR3 size: 15 residues. The V end lost 0 bases, the J end lost 5 bases, and 13 bases lay between the germline ends. Germline V CDR1 and CDR2: SGHTA, FQGNSA. The CDR3 nucleotides read TGTGCCAGCAGCTTAGCACAGGGTAGCTGGGAGACCCAGTACTTC. Protein sequence: CASSLAQGSWETQYF.

This chain joins TRBV9 and TRBJ2-2, with TRBD1 as a possible D gene (7 bases). Germline assignment: CDR1 SGDLS and CDR2 YYNGEE. The length of the CDR3 is 16 residues. The V gene lost 3 bases and the J gene lost 5 bases, with 17 bases spanning the gap. CDR3 in DNA: TGTGCCAGCAGCGCGACAGGGTCGGGGAGGACCGGGGAGCTGTTTTTT. Translated, it gives CASSATGSGRTGELFF.

This clone is a singleton in its sample. The chain is built from TRBV25-1 and TRBJ2-1; 7 positions match TRBD2. The ends lost 0 bases at V and 6 bases at J; junction bases unmatched: 8. CDR3 length: 16 residues. In germline, CDR1 is MGHDK, CDR2 SYGVNS. The chain's CDR3 is CASSEYPSGSRNEQFF. The CDR3 nucleotides read TGTGCCAGCAGTGAATATCCTAGCGGTTCCCGCAATGAGCAGTTCTTC. Using reference TRBV25-1 and TRBJ2-1 for the parts outside the CDR3, the full variable domain is EADIYQTPRYLVIGTGKKITLECSQTMGHDKMYWYQQDPGMELHLIHYSYGVNSTEKGDLSSESTVSRIRTEHFPLTLESARPSHTSQYLCASSEYPSGSRNEQFFGPGTRLTVL.

This clone was counted once. The chain joins TRBV7-9 to TRBJ2-7, with D uncertain. The CDR3 totals 13 residues. V was pared by 5 bases and J by 2 bases, with 10 bases between. Germline CDR1 SEHNR, CDR2 FQNEAQ (reference sequence). DNA of the CDR3: TGTGCCAGCAGCCCCTGGGCCCCCTACGAGCAGTACTTC. Its protein is CASSPWAPYEQYF.

CDR3 amino acids: CASSQNSIQGYEQYF. The CDR3 region has the DNA TGCGCCAGCAGCCAAAACAGCATACAGGGCTACGAGCAGTACTTC. The J gene is TRBJ2-7, the V gene TRBV4-3, with D tentatively TRBD1 (6 bases). Trimming cost V 2 bases and J 3 bases, with 14 bases left between them. Germline CDR1 reads LGHNA; CDR2 reads YSLEER. This CDR3 has 15 amino acids.

The chain combines TRBV10-3 with TRBJ2-3; TRBD2 might be the D (5 bases). Germline-derived CDR1 and CDR2 are ENHRY and SYGVKD. CDR3 length: 14 amino acids. The V end was cut by 7 bases, the J end by 1 base, with 12 bases between. The CDR3 sequence: CAITRGRGTDTQYF. The CDR3, as DNA: TGTGCCATCACCCGGGGAAGGGGCACAGATACGCAGTATTTT.

The DNA of the CDR3 is TGTGCCAGCAGCCCGACTAGCGGGGGGGCATTGGGTACGCAGTATTTT. Translating gives CASSPTSGGALGTQYF. The chain carries TRBV4-2 and TRBJ2-3; 14 positions match TRBD2. The CDR3 covers 16 residues. V shed 4 bases and J 8 bases; nucleotides not matched to a gene: 8. From germline, CDR1 is LGHNA and CDR2 YNFKEQ.

The J gene is TRBJ1-5, the V gene TRBV19, with 7 bases that match TRBD1. V gave up 3 bases and J gave up 7 bases; unmatched junction bases: 6. Germline V gene sequence: CDR1 LNHDA, CDR2 SQIVND (reference sequence). The CDR3 has 14 residues. This CDR3 is CASSMQGERQPQHF. The DNA for the CDR3 is TGTGCCAGTAGTATGCAGGGGGAGAGACAGCCCCAGCATTTT. The whole variable domain, remainder taken from reference TRBV19 and TRBJ1-5, is DGGITQSPKYLFRKEGQNVTLSCEQNLNHDAMYWYRQDPGQGLRLIYYSQIVNDFQKGDIAEGYSVSREKKESFPLTVTSAQKNPTAFYLCASSMQGERQPQHFGDGTRLSIL.

The J gene is TRBJ2-2, the V gene TRBV5-1; D is unresolved. CDR1 is SGHRS and CDR2 is YFSETQ in the germline V gene. This CDR3 contains 15 residues. V was trimmed by 1 base and J by 5 bases, leaving 12 bases between them. DNA for the CDR3: TGCGCCAGCAGCTTGACCTCACTGGGGACCGGGGAGCTGTTTTTT. Translation: CASSLTSLGTGELFF.

This chain joins TRBV5-4 and TRBJ2-1; 11 bases are a match to TRBD2. V lost 4 bases and J lost 2; bases outside the gene matches: 8. The germline V gene encodes CDR1 SGHNT and CDR2 YYREEE (reference sequence). CDR3 length equals 17 residues. CDR3 sequence (DNA): TGTGCCAGCAGCCCTCCTAGCGGGGGGACCCCCTACAATGAGCAGTTCTTC. Its protein product is CASSPPSGGTPYNEQFF.

This clone came up a few times. The chain carries TRBV5-6 and TRBJ1-4; D is ambiguous. Per germline, CDR1 SGHDT and CDR2 YYEEEE. The CDR3 spans 15 residues. V lost 4 bases, J lost 2 bases, and 12 bases lay in between. The DNA for the CDR3 is TGTGCCAGCAGCCCAGGAGGCGGGACTAATGAAAAACTGTTTTTT. This encodes CASSPGGGTNEKLFF. The whole variable domain, remainder taken from reference TRBV5-6 and TRBJ1-4, is DAGVTQSPTHLIKTRGQQVTLRCSPKSGHDTVSWYQQALGQGPQFIFQYYEEEERQRGNFPDRFSGHQFPNYSSELNVNALLLGDSALYLCASSPGGGTNEKLFFGSGTQLSVL.

V usage is TRBV6-5 and J usage is TRBJ1-6, with D maybe TRBD1 (5 bases). The germline V gene encodes CDR1 MNHEY and CDR2 SVGAGI. Trimming pared 2 bases from V and 8 bases from J, leaving 13 bases between. The CDR3 consists of 15 residues. In DNA, the CDR3 is TGTGCCAGCAGTTACGAGGGGACGGATCATTCACCCCTCCACTTT. This gives the protein CASSYEGTDHSPLHF.

This clone was picked up a small number of times. The V call is TRBV7-9, the J call TRBJ2-1; 7 bases fit TRBD2. Germline loops: CDR1 SEHNR, CDR2 FQNEAQ (reference sequence). With V trimmed by 3 bases and J by 2 bases, 4 bases remained unmatched. The CDR3 totals 15 residues. CDR3 amino acids: CASSLGLAAYNEQFF. The CDR3 DNA reads TGTGCCAGCAGCTTGGGTCTAGCGGCCTACAATGAGCAGTTCTTC. Full variable domain (missing parts from reference TRBV7-9 and TRBJ2-1): DTGVSQNPRHKITKRGQNVTFRCDPISEHNRLYWYRQTLGQGPEFLTYFQNEAQLEKSRLLSDRFSAERPKGSFSTLEIQRTEQGDSAMYLCASSLGLAAYNEQFFGPGTRLTVL.

The rearrangement uses TRBV25-1 and TRBJ2-5; possibly TRBD1 for D (6 bases). Trimming cost V 4 bases and J 5 bases, with 17 bases left between them. CDR3 length equals 15 residues. Per germline, CDR1 MGHDK and CDR2 SYGVNS. The CDR3 DNA sequence: TGTGCCAGCAGTGCGGACAGCTCAGGGTCGGAGACCCAGTACTTC. Its translation is CASSADSSGSETQYF. The full variable domain, rest sourced from reference TRBV25-1 and TRBJ2-5, is EADIYQTPRYLVIGTGKKITLECSQTMGHDKMYWYQQDPGMELHLIHYSYGVNSTEKGDLSSESTVSRIRTEHFPLTLESARPSHTSQYLCASSADSSGSETQYFGPGTRLLVL.

As concerns this clone: This sample includes further DNA sequences coding for the same CDR3. The rearrangement links TRBV6-6 to TRBJ2-5; perhaps TRBD2 as D (5 bases). The CDR3 totals 12 residues. In germline, CDR1 is MNHNY, CDR2 SVGAGI (reference sequence). Trimming took 4 bases from V and 7 from J, leaving 10 bases between them. CDR3 DNA sequence: TGTGCCAGCAGTTCCCAAAGCGGGACCCAGTACTTC. Residues: CASSSQSGTQYF.

The table lists this clone with many counts. This chain links TRBV19 with TRBJ1-2; D possibly corresponds to TRBD1 (5 bases). The CDR3 sequence is 14 residues long. The V end was cut by 2 bases, the J end by 0 bases, with 7 bases between. CDR1 is LNHDA and CDR2 is SQIVND in the germline V gene (reference sequence). Here the CDR3 DNA reads TGTGCCAGTAGTATAAGGGGCCCTAACTATGGCTACACCTTC. This encodes CASSIRGPNYGYTF.

This clone was seen at least ten times. Additional DNA sequences in this sample encode the identical CDR3. This chain links TRBV21-1 with TRBJ2-1; TRBD2 was called by the table and not checked on the DNA. TRBV21-1 is a documented pseudogene. The CDR3 length is 18 residues. The CDR3 protein is CASSKSSVAGAGGGEQFF. The CDR3 coding sequence is TGTGCCAGCAGCAAATCGTCCGTAGCGGGGGCGGGCGGCGGGGAGCAGTTCTTC.

The chain couples TRBV15 to TRBJ1-1; 7 bases agree with TRBD1. The CDR3 is 17 amino acids. The J segment lost 2 bases and the V segment lost 5 bases, leaving 14 bases of the junction unmatched. In germline, CDR1 is LNHNV, CDR2 YYDKDF (reference sequence). CDR3 protein: CATSSGGGGQFNTEAFF. CDR3 coding DNA: TGTGCCACCAGCTCTGGGGGAGGGGGCCAGTTTAACACTGAAGCTTTCTTT.

The CDR3 is CASSRSPITRTDTQYF. DNA for the CDR3: TGTGCCAGCAGCCGATCGCCGATTACCCGCACAGATACGCAGTATTTT. The chain employs TRBV11-2 and TRBJ2-3; no reliable D call. The CDR3 totals 16 residues. Germline V gene lookup returns CDR1 SGHAT and CDR2 FQNNGV. V was shortened by 5 bases and J by 1 base, with 16 bases between the two germline ends.

The rearrangement links TRBV5-1 to TRBJ1-1, with 9 positions matching TRBD1. The CDR3 spans 16 residues. Germline CDR1 SGHRS, CDR2 YFSETQ. Unmatched junction bases numbered 7, after V lost 3 bases and J lost 1 base. The CDR3 spells CASSWGTGRKNTEAFF. For the CDR3, the DNA is TGCGCCAGCAGCTGGGGGACAGGGAGGAAGAACACTGAAGCTTTCTTT. The full variable domain, in which reference TRBV5-1 and TRBJ1-1 provide the parts outside the CDR3, is KAGVTQTPRYLIKTRGQQVTLSCSPISGHRSVSWYQQTPGQGLQFLFEYFSETQRNKGNFPGRFSGRQFSNSRSEMNVSTLELGDSALYLCASSWGTGRKNTEAFFGQGTRLTVV.

The V call is TRBV4-3, the J call TRBJ2-1; 13 bases are a match to TRBD2. Unmatched junction bases numbered 11, after V lost 0 bases and J lost 12 bases. The CDR3 is 17 residues long. From germline, CDR1 is LGHNA and CDR2 YSLEER. The CDR3: CASSQDWELAGGVRQFF. CDR3 nucleotides: TGCGCCAGCAGCCAAGACTGGGAACTAGCGGGAGGGGTGCGGCAGTTCTTC.

The J gene is TRBJ1-2, the V gene TRBV30, with D maybe TRBD1 (5 bases). Trimming shortened V by 5 bases and J by 4 bases, and 11 bases separated the two germline ends. The V gene's germline CDR1 is GTSNPN and CDR2 SVGIG (reference sequence). This CDR3 has 12 residues. CDR3 sequence (DNA): TGTGCCTGGTCAGGGAACGGCTATGGCTACACCTTC. Its translation is CAWSGNGYGYTF.

The chain links TRBV18 to TRBJ1-1; D call uncertain. The germline V gene encodes CDR1 KGHSH and CDR2 LQKENI. Trimming stripped 2 bases from V and 1 base from J, with 14 bases between. This CDR3 comprises 16 residues. CDR3 amino acids: CASSPEVGRRNTEAFF. The CDR3 DNA reads as TGTGCCAGCTCACCAGAGGTGGGCAGGCGGAACACTGAAGCTTTCTTT.